The 3 T cell receptor beta chains in this list originate from one sample, sequenced in a study of blood T cell repertoires in COVID-19. Profiling relied on immunoSEQ multiplex PCR, and the TCRdb table lists in-frame clones only, not all of them. Counted here are fewer than 150,000 clones, 85% to 90% occurring once; the ten biggest clones make up 6% to 9.5%. Source material: peripheral blood. Source of these receptors: an older man who had recovered from COVID-19.

This sequence joins TRBV28 and TRBJ2-1; weak D call: TRBD1 (7 bases). V dropped 6 bases and J dropped 8 bases, with 20 bases sitting between them. This CDR3 has 15 amino acids. The germline CDR1 and CDR2 sequences are MDHEN and SYDVKM. CDR3 in amino acids: CASSPTGIGRYEQFF. The CDR3 DNA sequence: TGTGCCAGCAGCCCGACAGGGATAGGGAGGTATGAGCAGTTCTTC.

This chain uses TRBV24-1 with TRBJ2-3, with D tentatively TRBD2 (5 bases). Looked up from germline, CDR1 is KGHDR and CDR2 is SFDVKD. The CDR3 has 15 residues. V was clipped by 4 bases and J by 2 bases, with 12 bases between them. The DNA for the CDR3 is TGTGCCACCAGTGACCCCGGGATTTTCACAGATACGCAGTATTTT. Amino acid sequence: CATSDPGIFTDTQYF.

The chain joins TRBV24-1 to TRBJ2-3; no definite D call. Germline CDR1 KGHDR, CDR2 SFDVKD. The CDR3 contains 13 residues. Trimming left V 0 bases short and J 3 bases short, with 3 bases between. The CDR3 nucleotides are TGTGCCACCAGTGATTTGCAGACAGATACGCAGTATTTT. Its translation is CATSDLQTDTQYF.